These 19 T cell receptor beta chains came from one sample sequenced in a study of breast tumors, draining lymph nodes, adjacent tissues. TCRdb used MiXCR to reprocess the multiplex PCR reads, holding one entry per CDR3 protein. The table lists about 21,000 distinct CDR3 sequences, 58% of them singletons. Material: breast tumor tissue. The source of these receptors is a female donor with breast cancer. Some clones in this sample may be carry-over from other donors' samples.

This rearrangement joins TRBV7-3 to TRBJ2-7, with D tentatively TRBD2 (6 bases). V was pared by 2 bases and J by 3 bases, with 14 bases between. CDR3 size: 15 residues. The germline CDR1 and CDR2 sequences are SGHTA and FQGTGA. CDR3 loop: CASSLEAGPLYEQYF. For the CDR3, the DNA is TGTGCCAGCAGCTTAGAGGCGGGGCCTCTCTACGAGCAGTACTTC. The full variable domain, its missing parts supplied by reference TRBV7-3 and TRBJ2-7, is GAGVSQTPSNKVTEKGKYVELRCDPISGHTALYWYRQSLGQGPEFLIYFQGTGAADDSGLPNDRFFAVRPEGSVSTLKIQRTERGDSAVYLCASSLEAGPLYEQYFGPGTRLTVT.

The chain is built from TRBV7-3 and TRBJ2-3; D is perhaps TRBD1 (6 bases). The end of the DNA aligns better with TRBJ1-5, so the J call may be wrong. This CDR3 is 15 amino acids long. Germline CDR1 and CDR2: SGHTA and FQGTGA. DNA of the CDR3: TGTGCCAGCAGCCCCCTCGGACAGAGCACAGATACGCAGCATTTT. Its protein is CASSPLGQSTDTQHF.

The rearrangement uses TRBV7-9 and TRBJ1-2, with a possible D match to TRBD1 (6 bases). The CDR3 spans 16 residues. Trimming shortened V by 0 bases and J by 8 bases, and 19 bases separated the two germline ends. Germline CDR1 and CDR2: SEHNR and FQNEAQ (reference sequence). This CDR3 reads CASSLALRTDGFGYTF. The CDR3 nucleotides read TGTGCCAGCAGCTTAGCTCTAAGGACAGATGGCTTCGGCTACACCTTC.

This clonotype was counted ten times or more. CDR3 DNA: TGTGCCAGTAGTGTCTCACAGGGGGGCTATGGCTACACCTTC. It translates to CASSVSQGGYGYTF. This rearrangement joins TRBV19 to TRBJ1-2; 8 bases match TRBD1. J gave up 4 bases and V 5 bases, and 6 bases lay outside the gene matches. CDR1 and CDR2 from the germline V gene are LNHDA and SQIVND (reference sequence). CDR3 length: 14 amino acids.

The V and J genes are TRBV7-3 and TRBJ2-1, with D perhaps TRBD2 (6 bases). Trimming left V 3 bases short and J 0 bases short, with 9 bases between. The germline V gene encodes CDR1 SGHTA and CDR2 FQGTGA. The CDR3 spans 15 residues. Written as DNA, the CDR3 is TGTGCCAGCAGCTTTAGCGGCAGCTCCTACAATGAGCAGTTCTTC. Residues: CASSFSGSSYNEQFF.

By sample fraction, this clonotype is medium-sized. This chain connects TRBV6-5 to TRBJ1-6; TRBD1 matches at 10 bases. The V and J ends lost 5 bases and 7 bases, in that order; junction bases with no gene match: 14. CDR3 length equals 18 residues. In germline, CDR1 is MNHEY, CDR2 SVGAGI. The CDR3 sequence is CASSPGTGASQINSPLHF. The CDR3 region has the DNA TGTGCCAGCAGTCCCGGGACAGGGGCTTCCCAAATCAATTCACCCCTCCACTTT.

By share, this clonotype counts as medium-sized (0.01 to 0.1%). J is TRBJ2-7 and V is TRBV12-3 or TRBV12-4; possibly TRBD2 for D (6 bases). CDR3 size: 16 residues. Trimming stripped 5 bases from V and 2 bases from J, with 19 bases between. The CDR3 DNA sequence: TGTGCCAGCAGTCCCGGTGATAGCGGTATTCCCTACGAGCAGTACTTC. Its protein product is CASSPGDSGIPYEQYF.

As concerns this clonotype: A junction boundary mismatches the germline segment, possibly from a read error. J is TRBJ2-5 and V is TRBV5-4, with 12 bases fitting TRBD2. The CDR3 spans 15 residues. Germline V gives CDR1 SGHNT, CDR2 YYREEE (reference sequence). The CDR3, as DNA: TGTGCCGGCAGCATACGGACTAGCGGGGCAAACACCCAGTACTTT. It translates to CAGSIRTSGANTQYF. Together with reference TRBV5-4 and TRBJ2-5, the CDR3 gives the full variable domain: ETGVTQSPTHLIKTRGQQVTLRCSSQSGHNTVSWYQQALGQGPQFIFQYYREEENGRGNFPPRFSGLQFPNYSSELNVNALELDDSALYLCAGSIRTSGANTQYFGPGTRLLVL.

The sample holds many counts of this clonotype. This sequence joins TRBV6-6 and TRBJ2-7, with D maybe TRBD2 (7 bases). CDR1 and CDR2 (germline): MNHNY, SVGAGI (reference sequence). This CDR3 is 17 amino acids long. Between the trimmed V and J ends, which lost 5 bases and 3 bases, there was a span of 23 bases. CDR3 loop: CASSHPLGGGGSYEQYF. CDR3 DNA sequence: TGTGCCAGCAGTCACCCGCTAGGAGGGGGGGGGAGCTACGAGCAGTACTTC.

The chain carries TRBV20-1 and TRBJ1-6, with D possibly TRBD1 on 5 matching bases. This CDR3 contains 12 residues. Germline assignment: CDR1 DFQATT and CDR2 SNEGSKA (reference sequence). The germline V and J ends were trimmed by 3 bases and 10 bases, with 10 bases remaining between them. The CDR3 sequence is CSARGGDSPLHF. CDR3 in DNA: TGCAGTGCTAGGGGTGGGGACTCACCCCTCCACTTT.

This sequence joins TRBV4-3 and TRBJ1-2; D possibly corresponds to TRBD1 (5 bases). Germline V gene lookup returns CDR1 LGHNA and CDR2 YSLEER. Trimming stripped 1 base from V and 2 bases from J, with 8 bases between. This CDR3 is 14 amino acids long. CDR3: CASSQGEGNYGYTF. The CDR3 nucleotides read TGCGCCAGCAGCCAAGGGGAGGGGAACTATGGCTACACCTTC.

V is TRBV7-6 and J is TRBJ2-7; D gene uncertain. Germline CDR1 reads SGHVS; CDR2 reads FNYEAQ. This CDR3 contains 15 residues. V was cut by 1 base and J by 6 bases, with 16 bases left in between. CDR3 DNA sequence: TGTGCCAGCAGCTTAGATTCCCAATTCCCCGGCGAGCAGTACTTC. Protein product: CASSLDSQFPGEQYF.

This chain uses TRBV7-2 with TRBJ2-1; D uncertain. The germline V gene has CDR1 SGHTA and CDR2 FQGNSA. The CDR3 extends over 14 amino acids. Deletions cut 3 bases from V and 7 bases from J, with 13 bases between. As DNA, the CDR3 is TGTGCCAGCAGCTTGGGGTTCGTTACTAATGAGCAGTTCTTC. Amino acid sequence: CASSLGFVTNEQFF.

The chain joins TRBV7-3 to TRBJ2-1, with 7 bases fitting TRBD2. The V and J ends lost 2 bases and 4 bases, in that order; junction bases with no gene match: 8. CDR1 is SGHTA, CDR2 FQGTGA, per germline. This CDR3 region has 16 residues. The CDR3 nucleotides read TGTGCCAGCAGCTTACCGGCTAGCGGACTATACAATGAGCAGTTCTTC. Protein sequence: CASSLPASGLYNEQFF.

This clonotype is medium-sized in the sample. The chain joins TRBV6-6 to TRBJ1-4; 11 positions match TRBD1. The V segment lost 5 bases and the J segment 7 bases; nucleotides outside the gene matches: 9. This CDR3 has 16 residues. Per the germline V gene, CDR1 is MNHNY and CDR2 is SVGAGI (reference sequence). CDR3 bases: TGTGCCAGCAGTGGACAGGGGGCGCGAAGAAGTGAAAAACTGTTTTTT. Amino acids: CASSGQGARRSEKLFF.

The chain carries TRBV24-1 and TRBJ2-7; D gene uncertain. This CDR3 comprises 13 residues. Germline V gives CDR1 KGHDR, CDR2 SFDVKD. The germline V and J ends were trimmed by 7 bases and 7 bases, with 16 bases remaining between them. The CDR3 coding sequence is TGTGCCACCAGCTCCGATTCTCTCTCGGAGCAGTACTTC. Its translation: CATSSDSLSEQYF.

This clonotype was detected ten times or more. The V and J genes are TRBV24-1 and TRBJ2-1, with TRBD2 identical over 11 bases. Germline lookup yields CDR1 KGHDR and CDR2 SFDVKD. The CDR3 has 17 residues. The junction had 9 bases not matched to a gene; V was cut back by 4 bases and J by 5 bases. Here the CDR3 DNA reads TGTGCCACCAGTGACCCGGGACTAGCGGAACCTGACAATGAGCAGTTCTTC. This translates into CATSDPGLAEPDNEQFF.

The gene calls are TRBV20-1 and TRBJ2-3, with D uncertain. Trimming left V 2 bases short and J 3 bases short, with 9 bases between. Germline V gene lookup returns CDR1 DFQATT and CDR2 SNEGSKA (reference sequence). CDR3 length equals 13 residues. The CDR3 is CSARSIRTDTQYF. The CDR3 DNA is TGCAGTGCTAGAAGTATAAGGACAGATACGCAGTATTTT.

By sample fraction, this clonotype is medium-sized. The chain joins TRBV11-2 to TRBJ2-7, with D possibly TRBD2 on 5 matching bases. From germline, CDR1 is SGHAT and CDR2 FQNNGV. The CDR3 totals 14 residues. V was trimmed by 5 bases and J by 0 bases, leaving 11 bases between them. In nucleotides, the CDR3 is TGTGCCAGCAGCGCCCGAGGGCTCTCCTACGAGCAGTACTTC. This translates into CASSARGLSYEQYF.